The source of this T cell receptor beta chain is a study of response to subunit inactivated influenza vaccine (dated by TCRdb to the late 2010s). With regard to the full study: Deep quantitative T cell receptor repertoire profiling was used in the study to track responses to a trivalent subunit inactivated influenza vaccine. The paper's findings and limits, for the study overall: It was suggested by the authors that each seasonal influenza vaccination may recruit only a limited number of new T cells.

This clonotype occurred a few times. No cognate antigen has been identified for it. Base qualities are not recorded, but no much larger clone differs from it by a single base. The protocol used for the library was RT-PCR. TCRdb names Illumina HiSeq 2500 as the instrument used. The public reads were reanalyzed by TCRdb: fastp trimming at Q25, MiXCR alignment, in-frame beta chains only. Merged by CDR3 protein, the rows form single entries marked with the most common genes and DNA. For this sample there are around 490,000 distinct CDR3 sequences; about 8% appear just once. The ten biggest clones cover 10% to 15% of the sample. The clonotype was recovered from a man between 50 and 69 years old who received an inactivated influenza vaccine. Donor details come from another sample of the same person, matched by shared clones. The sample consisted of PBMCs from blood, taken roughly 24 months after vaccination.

The DNA sequence is as follows: TGTGCCTGGAGTCGTCGTCCCTACGAGCAGTACTTC. Its protein is CAWSRRPYEQYF. In this chain, TRBV30 is recombined with TRBJ2-7, with no D gene named confidently. The V end loses 2 bases and the J end loses 2 bases, and a stretch of 7 bases separates them. CDR3 length: 12 amino acids, cysteine to phenylalanine. The retained sequence is limited to the CDR3, 36 bases, with the frame set at the first base. From the germline V gene (reference sequence), CDR1 is GTSNPN and CDR2 is SVGIG.